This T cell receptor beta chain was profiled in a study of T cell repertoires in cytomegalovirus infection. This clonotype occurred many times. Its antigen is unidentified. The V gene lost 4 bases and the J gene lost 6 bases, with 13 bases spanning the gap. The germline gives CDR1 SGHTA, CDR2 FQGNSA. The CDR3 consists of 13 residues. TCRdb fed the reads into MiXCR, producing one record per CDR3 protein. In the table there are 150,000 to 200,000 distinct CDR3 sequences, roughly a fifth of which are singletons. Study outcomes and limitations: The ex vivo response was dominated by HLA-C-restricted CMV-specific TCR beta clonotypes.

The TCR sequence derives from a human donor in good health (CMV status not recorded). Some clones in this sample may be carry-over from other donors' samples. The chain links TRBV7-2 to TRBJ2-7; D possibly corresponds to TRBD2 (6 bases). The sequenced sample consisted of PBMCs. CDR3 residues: CASSWDSRREQYF. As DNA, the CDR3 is TGTGCCAGCAGCTGGGACTCCCGGCGCGAGCAGTACTTC.